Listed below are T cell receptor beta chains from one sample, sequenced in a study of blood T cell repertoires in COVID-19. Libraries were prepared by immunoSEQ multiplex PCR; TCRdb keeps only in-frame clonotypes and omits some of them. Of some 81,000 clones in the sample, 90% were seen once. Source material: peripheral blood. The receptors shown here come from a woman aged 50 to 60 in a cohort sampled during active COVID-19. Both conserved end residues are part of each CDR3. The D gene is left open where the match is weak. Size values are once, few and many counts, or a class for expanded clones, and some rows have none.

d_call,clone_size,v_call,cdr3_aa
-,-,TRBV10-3,CAISGGLTGLETQYF
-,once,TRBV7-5,CARSLMGAANYGYTF
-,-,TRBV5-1,CASSLGQLTGELFF
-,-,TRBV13,CASSSLAATINNEQFF
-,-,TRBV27,CASSVQGNNQPQHF
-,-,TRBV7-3,CASSSQGSLGTGELFF
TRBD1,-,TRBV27,CASSPRGETQYF
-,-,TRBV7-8,CASSLTVMVGGGYTF
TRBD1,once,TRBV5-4,CASSPVDRGRAGELFF
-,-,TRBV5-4,CASSLYRGGNGELFF
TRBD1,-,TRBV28,CASRQGARSTEAFF
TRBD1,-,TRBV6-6,CASSQGEANYGYTF
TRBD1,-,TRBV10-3,CAISPGQVNTGELFF
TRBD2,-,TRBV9,CASRPERGGEETQYF
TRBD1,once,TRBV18,CASSPQVGQGIYNEQFF
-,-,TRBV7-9,CASSLPPDEQYF
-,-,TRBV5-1,CASSWGHGDVAEAFF
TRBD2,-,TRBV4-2,CASSQEVGLVTDTQYF
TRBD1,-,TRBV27,CASSPSGTVNTEAFF
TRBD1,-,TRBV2,CATSFDREGEKLFF
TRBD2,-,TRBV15,CATSPFGGTSTDTQYF
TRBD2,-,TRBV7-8,CASSLAQGLAILF
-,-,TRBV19,CASSLQGLSGANVLTF
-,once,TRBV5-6,CASSSGRTNEKLFF
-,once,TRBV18,CASSPPGGPNYGYTF
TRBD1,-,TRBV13,CASQVQGVFGTDTQYF
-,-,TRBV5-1,CASSRQQVTDTQYF
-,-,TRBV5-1,CASNTGKSNEKLFF
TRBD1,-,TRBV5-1,CASSYRQGASSYEQYF
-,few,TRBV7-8,CASSPQAGNSYNEQFF
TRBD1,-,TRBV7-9,CASSAGQGLSDTEAFF
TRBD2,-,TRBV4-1,CASSQDEAGEGSNEQFF
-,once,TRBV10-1,CASSPAVKDTQYF
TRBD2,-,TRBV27,CASSLGLAGVRTGELFF
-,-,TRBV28,CASSSQTGDHSPLHF
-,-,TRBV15,CATSSLDTQYF
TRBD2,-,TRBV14,CASSHRLAGGRPRLDEQFF
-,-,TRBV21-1,CASSHTRGFGQPQHF
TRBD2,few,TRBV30,CAWREGTYEQYF
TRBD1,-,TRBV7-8,CASSPTGVPGELFF
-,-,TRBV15,CATSRGYTDTQYF
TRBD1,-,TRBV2,CASSIIRDRGRGYTF
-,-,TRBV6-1,CASSERRGEDGYTF
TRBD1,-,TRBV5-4,CASSRGRGQDYGSSGNTIYF
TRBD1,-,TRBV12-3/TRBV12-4,CASTPGQDGYTF
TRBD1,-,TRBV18,CASSQAGTGLNEQFF
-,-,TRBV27,CASSPGYGGNEQFF
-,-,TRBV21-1,CASSKIGTSGYYNEQFF